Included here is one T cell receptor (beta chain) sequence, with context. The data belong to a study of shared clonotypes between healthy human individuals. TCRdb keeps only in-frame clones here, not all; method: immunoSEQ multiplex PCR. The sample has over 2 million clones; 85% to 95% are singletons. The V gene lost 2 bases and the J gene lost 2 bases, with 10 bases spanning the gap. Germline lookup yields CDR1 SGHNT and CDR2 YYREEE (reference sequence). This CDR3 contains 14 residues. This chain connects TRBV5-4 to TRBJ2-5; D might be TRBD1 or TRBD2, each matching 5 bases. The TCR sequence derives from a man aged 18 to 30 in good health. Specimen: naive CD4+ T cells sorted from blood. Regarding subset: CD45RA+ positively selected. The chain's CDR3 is CASSFRDVQETQYF. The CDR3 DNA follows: TGTGCCAGCAGCTTTAGGGACGTACAAGAGACCCAGTACTTC.